This T cell receptor (beta chain) was recovered during a study of graft-versus-host responses after intestinal transplantation (dated by TCRdb to about 2021). Regarding the study in general: Multivisceral, liver-intestinal, or isolated intestinal transplants were received by the recipients. Alloreactive clones were identified by sequencing pre-transplant mixed lymphocyte reaction products and comparing them with unstimulated pre-transplant donor and recipient T cells. Bulk TCR-beta CDR3 sequencing was used to track graft-versus-host and host-versus-graft alloreactive T cell clones in the graft, circulation and bone marrow after intestinal transplantation. The cohort enrolled around 23 intestinal transplant recipients including one retransplant, and a few patients lacking pretransplant specimens were excluded. Samples from a few later patients were sequenced in-house on an Illumina MiSeq with MiXCR processing rather than by the commercial service. Every recipient was given anti-thymocyte globulin induction, followed by around three years of maintenance tacrolimus and steroids. A peak of at least 4% donor T cells among recipient peripheral blood mononuclear cells was the definition used for donor T cell macrochimerism.

Here is what the overall study found, with its caveats: The conclusions were limited by the relatively low number and heterogeneity of the intestinal transplant patients. Peak levels of circulating GvH clones were associated with declines in HvG clones early after transplant. Patients with donor T cell macrochimerism had high GvH to HvG T cell clonal ratios in their allografts. GvH clones turned up in recipient bone marrow, with some appearing earlier in ileal mucosa or blood, a pattern consistent with an intestinal mucosal origin.

The intended sense of this specimen's time point label: cells obtained before transplantation from donor or recipient. CD3+CD4+ and CD3+CD8+ populations were FACS-sorted from unstimulated pre-transplant donor and recipient cells taken from spleen or lymph nodes. Library prep was done by the immunoSEQ multiplex PCR assay. For most patients, genomic DNA was isolated using the Qiagen DNeasy Blood and Tissue Kit and was shipped frozen to Adaptive Biotechnologies for TCR sequencing. Adaptive Biotechnologies carried out high-throughput TCR-beta CDR3 sequencing of genomic DNA for most patients. The original pipeline was this. Adaptive's ImmunoSEQ software was the source of the TCR sequencing data for 18 patients, while three other patients were processed with MiXCR and VDJtools. To correct CD4 versus CD8 sorting errors, any sequence found in both subsets at a frequency ratio below 5:1 was removed. Because the origin of CDR3 nucleotide sequences shared between donor and recipient could not be assigned, those sequences were removed. Alloreactive clones required at least 2-fold expansion over unstimulated cells and minimum CFSE-low frequency of 0.002% (template counts) or 0.001% (read counts). Clones detected in sequenced pre-transplant spleen, lymph node, or MLR CFSE-low populations of the donor or recipient were defined as mappable. The cumulative frequency of alloreactive clones was calculated as a percentage of all sequences, weighted by copy number. This immuneACCESS table, as held by TCRdb, lists in-frame sequences with V and J called but not all clones. Of the missing ones, under half trace to an unresolved V gene in checked studies; the others have no known cause. V, J and clone size derive from that table, while D and trimming were established from the DNA sequence. The sample table lists around 49,000 clones, 89% of them with a count of one. The top ten clones comprise under 0.65% of the sample.

Comment on this clone: The clone's antigen remains unknown. Nothing much larger sits one base from this clone, and base qualities are not available.

V lost 2 bases and J lost 1 base, and the count of bases not matched to a germline gene is 0. CDR1 and CDR2 are drawn from the germline V gene (reference sequence): MNHNY, SVGAGI. The CDR3 starts with the cysteine, ends with the phenylalanine, and has 15 residues. Kept here is only the CDR3 DNA, which spans 45 bases and is read in frame from base 1. The material was unstimulated CD4+ T cells sorted from spleen or lymph node cells, obtained before transplant. Recombination connected TRBV6-6 to TRBJ2-1; TRBD2 fits 9 bases in the junction. The receptor comes from a human donor who was the organ donor for an intestinal transplant. The DNA sequence follows: TGTGCCAGCAGTTACGGACTAGCGTCCTACAATGAGCAGTTCTTC. This sequence encodes CASSYGLASYNEQFF.